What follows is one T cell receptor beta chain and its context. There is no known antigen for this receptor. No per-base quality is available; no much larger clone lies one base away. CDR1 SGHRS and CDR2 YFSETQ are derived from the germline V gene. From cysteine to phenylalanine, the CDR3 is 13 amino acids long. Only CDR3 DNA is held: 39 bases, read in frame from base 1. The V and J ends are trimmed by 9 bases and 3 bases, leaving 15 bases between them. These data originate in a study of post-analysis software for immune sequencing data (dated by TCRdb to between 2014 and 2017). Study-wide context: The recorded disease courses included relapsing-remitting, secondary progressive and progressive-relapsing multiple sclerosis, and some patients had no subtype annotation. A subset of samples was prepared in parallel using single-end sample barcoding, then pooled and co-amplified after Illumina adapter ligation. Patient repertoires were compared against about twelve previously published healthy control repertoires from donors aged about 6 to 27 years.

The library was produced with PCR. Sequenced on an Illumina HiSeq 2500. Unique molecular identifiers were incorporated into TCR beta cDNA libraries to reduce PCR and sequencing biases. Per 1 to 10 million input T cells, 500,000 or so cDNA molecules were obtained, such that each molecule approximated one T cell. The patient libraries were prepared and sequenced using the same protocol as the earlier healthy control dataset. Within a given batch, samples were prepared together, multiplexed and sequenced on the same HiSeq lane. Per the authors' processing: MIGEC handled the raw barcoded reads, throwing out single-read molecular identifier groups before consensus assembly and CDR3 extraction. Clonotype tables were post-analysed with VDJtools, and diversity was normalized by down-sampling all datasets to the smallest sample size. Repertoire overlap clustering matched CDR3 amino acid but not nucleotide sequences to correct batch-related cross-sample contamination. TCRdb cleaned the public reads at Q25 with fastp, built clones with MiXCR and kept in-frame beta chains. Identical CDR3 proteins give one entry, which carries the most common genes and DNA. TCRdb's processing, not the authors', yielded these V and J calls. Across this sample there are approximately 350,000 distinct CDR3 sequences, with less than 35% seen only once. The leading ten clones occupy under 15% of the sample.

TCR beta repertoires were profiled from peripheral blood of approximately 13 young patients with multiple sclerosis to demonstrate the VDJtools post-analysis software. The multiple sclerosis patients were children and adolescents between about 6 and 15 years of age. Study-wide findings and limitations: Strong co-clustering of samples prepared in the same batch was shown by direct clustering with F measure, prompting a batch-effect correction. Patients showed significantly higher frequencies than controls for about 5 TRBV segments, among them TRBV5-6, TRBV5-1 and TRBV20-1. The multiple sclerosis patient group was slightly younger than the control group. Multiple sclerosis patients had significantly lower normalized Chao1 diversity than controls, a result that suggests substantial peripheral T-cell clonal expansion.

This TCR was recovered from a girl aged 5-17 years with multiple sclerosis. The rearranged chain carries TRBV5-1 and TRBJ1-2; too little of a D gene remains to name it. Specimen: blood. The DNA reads TGCGCCACCCGACGTACAAGAGACTATGGCTACACCTTC. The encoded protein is CATRRTRDYGYTF.